This TCR beta chain appears in the sequencing data of a study of shared T cell receptors in the human thymus. Looked up from germline, CDR1 is GTSNPN and CDR2 is SVGIG (reference sequence). V lost 4 bases to trimming and J lost 7 bases; unmatched junction nucleotides: 11. The CDR3 is 14 residues long. Assay used: immunoSEQ multiplex PCR; TCRdb lists only in-frame clones, some missing. Seen here are 700,000 to 750,000 clones, roughly 85% observed once, and the top ten hold roughly 0.01%. The same data also contributed to another study, on human thymus T cells. From that study: Infants, healthy and Finnish, who were having corrective surgery for congenital heart defects served as donors. The study used thymus tissue resected during corrective heart surgery. There appeared to be biased usage of V and J genes in thymic and blood repertoires. What related research reported was that thymic repertoires overlapped highly among unrelated individuals.

Sample: thymocytes. The chain carries TRBV30 and TRBJ1-2, with 8 bases identical to TRBD1. This TCR came from a girl under three years old with a congenital heart defect. This CDR3 reads CAWTAGQGAGGYTF. CDR3 DNA sequence: TGTGCCTGGACTGCTGGGCAGGGGGCAGGTGGCTACACCTTC.